This T cell receptor (beta chain) came from a study of shared clonotypes between healthy human individuals (TCRdb year 2020). For context, the study as a whole: Two women and a few men aged 18 to 49 years were included in the cohort. Per donor, leukapheresis produced somewhere between about 0.85 and 10 billion PBMCs. Blood TCR repertoires of roughly five healthy adults were deeply sequenced to estimate repertoire size and the extent of clonotype sharing between individuals. For each donor, CD4 naive and CD4 memory were each given three plates, CD8 naive was given two plates, and CD8 memory was given one plate. Libraries were prepared and TCR repertoires were sequenced by different laboratories using diverse techniques, in order to increase sequencing depth and limit assay-specific biases.

Using the deep immunoSEQ assay, TCR CDR3 regions were amplified from genomic DNA by multiplex PCR. Extracted genomic DNA from each cell subset was distributed evenly across all wells of several immunoSEQ 96-well plates, and each plate was treated as a replicate. For sorted subsets, approximately 0.2 ug of genomic DNA, equivalent to 25,000 to 35,000 T cell genomes, went into each replicate PCR. The purified libraries were quantified using a Qubit 3.0 fluorometer, sized with a Bioanalyzer 2100, and then quantified again using the KAPA Library Quantification kit. Every immunoSEQ 96-well plate was sequenced on a dedicated single-read 150-cycle Illumina NextSeq 550 flow cell. The source study handled its data this way. The immunoSEQ output contained only junctional sequences without quality scores, so filtering could not match that applied to full-length reads. Sequences were annotated with PyIR, a Python wrapper for IgBLAST v1.9, using IMGT germline references to assign V/J genes and CDR3. Reads were filtered out if the reads had weak V/J assignments (E-value above 1e-6), no CDR3, stop codons, out-of-frame junctions, or ambiguous translated residues. A V3J clonotype was defined by an identical inferred V gene, J gene, and CDR3 amino acid sequence. The percentage overlap between two repertoires was calculated by dividing the number of shared unique clonotypes by the size of the smaller repertoire. Three approaches were used to assess repertoire richness: RTK rarefaction, the Chao1 estimator, and Recon v2.1 estimates of unobserved clonotypes. For all TCRbeta clonotypes obtained by the gDNA method from a few donors, generation probabilities were computed with OLGA. In its TCRdb copy, this immuneACCESS table keeps in-frame sequences only and misses some clones. Where compared with another copy, unresolved V genes explain less than half of these, and the others have no known cause. That table is the source of V, J and clone size, and D and trimming were worked out from the DNA. Counted in this sample were hundreds of thousands of clones; 95% to 98% of them appeared once. Clones ranked in the top ten supply around 0.3% of the sample.

General findings and caveats noted by the study authors: Across four donors, approximately 5% of naive CD4, approximately 3.6% of naive CD8, roughly 2.2% of memory CD4, and 0.4% of memory CD8 clonotypes were shared. Only blood was sampled, and tissue TCR repertoires likely differ from those in blood. Rarefaction of sorted-subset datasets indicated incomplete sequencing despite the large sequencing depth. Based on pairwise subsampling, the degree of clonotype sharing among donors was expected to be affected by sequencing depth. Clonotypes shared by all four sorted-subset donors showed higher generation probabilities than non-shared clonotypes. Because the study included only a small number of donors, the genetic and exposure-history diversity represented was limited. Naive subsets generally had larger estimated clonotype richness than memory subsets.

For the CD8 naive samples, CD45RO-negative cells were positively selected for CCR7, yielding a CD45RA+CCR7+ population from which TemRA cells were excluded. The donors were healthy, HIV-negative adults who had no recently reported acute infections or vaccinations. Only Caucasian adults living in Nashville, Tennessee, USA were represented among the donors. Blood was obtained by leukapheresis, after which PBMCs were separated by Ficoll-Histopaque density gradient centrifugation and cryopreserved in liquid nitrogen vapor phase. Analytical flow cytometry was used to check the purity and quantity of each magnetically sorted T cell population. Each sorted fraction had its genomic DNA isolated and then quantified by UV absorbance on a Nanodrop 2000c. Based on the germline V gene, the CDR1 and CDR2 sequences are MNHEY and SVGAGI. The CDR3 measures 15 amino acids from cysteine to phenylalanine. CDR3 DNA is the only sequence kept; it has 45 bases, read in frame from the first base. Relative to germline, V is missing 4 bases and J is missing 2 bases, with 3 bases of the junction outside any gene match.

A note on this clone: Its cognate antigen has yet to be identified. The input lacks base qualities; no much larger clone sits a single base away.

The rearrangement combines TRBV6-5 with TRBJ2-1, and 9 bases in between align with TRBD1. The sequencing sample was made of naive CD8+ T cells sorted from blood. Interpreted using the paper, the cell subset or site label stands for: CD45RA+CCR7+. The sequence came from a man aged 25-45 years in good health. The DNA reads TGTGCCAGCAGTTTCGGACAGGGGCCCTACAATGAGCAGTTCTTC. Its protein product is CASSFGQGPYNEQFF.